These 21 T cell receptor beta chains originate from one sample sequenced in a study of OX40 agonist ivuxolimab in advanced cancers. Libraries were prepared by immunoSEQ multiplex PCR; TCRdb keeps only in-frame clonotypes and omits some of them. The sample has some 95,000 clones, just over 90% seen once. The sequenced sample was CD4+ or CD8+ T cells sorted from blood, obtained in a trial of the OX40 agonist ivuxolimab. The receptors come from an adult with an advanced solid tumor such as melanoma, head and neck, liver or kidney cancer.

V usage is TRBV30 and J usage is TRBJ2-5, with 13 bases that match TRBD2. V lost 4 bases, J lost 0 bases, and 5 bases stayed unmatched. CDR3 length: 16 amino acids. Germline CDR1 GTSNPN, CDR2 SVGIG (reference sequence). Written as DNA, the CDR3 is TGTGCCTGGAAACCGGGACTAGCGGGGTACCAAGAGACCCAGTACTTC. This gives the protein CAWKPGLAGYQETQYF.

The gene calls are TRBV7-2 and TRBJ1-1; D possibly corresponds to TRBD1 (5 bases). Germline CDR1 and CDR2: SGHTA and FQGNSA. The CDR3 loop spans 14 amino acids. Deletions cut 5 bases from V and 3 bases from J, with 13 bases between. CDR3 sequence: CASSQGSWDTEAFF. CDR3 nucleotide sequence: TGTGCCAGCAGCCAGGGAAGCTGGGACACTGAAGCTTTCTTT.

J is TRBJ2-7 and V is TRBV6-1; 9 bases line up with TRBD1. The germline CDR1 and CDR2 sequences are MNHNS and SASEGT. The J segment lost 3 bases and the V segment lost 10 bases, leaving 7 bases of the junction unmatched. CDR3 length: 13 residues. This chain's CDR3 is CATRDRANYEQYF. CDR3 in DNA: TGTGCCACCAGGGACAGGGCAAACTACGAGCAGTACTTC.

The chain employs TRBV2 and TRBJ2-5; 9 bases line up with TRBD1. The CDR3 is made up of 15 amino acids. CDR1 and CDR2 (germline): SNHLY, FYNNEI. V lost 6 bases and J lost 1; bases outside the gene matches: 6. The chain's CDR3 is CASSPGTGPQETQYF. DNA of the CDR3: TGTGCCAGCAGCCCCGGGACAGGGCCCCAAGAGACCCAGTACTTC.

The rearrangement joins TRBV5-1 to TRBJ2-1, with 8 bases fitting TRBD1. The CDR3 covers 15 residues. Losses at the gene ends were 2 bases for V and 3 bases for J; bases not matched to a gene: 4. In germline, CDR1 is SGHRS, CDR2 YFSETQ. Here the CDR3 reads CASSFQQGVYNEQFF. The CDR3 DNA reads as TGCGCCAGCAGCTTCCAACAGGGGGTCTACAATGAGCAGTTCTTC.

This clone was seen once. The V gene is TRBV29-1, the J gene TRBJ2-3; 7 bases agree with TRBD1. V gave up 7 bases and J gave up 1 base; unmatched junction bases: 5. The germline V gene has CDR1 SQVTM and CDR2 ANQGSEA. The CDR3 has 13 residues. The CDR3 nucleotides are TGCAGCGCCGACGGACAGGGCACAGATACGCAGTATTTT. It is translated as CSADGQGTDTQYF.

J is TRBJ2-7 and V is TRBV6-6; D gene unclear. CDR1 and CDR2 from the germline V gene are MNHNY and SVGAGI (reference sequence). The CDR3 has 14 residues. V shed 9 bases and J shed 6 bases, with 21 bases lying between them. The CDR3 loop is CASRPSDPVGEQYF. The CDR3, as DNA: TGTGCCAGTCGTCCGTCGGACCCCGTCGGCGAGCAGTACTTC.

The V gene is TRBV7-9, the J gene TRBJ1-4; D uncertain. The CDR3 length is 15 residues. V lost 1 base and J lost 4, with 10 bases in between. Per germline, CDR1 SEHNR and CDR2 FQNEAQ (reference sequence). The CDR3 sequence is CASSLGLADNEKLFF. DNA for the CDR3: TGTGCCAGCAGCTTAGGTTTGGCAGATAATGAAAAACTGTTTTTT. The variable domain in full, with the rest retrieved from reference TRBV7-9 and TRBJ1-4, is DTGVSQNPRHKITKRGQNVTFRCDPISEHNRLYWYRQTLGQGPEFLTYFQNEAQLEKSRLLSDRFSAERPKGSFSTLEIQRTEQGDSAMYLCASSLGLADNEKLFFGSGTQLSVL.

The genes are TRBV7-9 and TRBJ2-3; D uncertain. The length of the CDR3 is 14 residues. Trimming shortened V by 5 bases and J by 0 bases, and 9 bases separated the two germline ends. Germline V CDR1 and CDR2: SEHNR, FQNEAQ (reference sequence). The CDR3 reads CASSVSISTDTQYF. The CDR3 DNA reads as TGTGCCAGCAGCGTCTCGATAAGCACAGATACGCAGTATTTT.

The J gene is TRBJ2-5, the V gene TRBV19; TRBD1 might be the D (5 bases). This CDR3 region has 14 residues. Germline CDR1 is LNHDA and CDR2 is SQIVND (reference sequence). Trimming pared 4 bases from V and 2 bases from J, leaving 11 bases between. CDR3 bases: TGTGCCAGTAGTAACAACAGGATACAAGAGACCCAGTACTTC. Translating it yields CASSNNRIQETQYF.

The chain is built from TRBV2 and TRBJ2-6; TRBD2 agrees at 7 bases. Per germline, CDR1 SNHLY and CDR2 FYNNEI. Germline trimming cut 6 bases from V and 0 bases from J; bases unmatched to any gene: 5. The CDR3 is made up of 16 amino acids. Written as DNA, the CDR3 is TGTGCCAGCAGGGGAGGGTCAAACTCTGGGGCCAACGTCCTGACTTTC. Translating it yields CASRGGSNSGANVLTF.

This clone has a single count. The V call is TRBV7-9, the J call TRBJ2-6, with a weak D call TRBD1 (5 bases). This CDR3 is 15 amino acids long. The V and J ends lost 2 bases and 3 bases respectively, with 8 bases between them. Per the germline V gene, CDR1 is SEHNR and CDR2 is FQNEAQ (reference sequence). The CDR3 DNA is TGTGCCAGCAGCTTAAGGGGTGGTGGGGCCAACGTCCTGACTTTC. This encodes CASSLRGGGANVLTF.

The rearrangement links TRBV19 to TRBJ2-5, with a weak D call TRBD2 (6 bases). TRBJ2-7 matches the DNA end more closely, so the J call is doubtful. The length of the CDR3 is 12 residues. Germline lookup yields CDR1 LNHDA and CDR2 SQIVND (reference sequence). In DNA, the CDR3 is TGTGCCAGTAGTACCTCCGGGGGCGAGCAGTACTTC. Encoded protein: CASSTSGGEQYF.

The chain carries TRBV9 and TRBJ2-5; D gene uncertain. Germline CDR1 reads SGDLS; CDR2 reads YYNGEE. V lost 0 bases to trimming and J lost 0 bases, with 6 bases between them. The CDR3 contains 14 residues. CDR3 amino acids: CASSVGVYQETQYF. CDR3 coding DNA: TGTGCCAGCAGCGTAGGGGTGTACCAAGAGACCCAGTACTTC.

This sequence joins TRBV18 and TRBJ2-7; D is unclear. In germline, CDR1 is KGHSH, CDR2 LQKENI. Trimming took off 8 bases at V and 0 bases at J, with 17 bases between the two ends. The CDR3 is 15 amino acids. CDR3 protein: CASPTFRISSYEQYF. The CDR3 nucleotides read TGTGCCAGCCCAACGTTTAGGATTAGCTCCTACGAGCAGTACTTC.

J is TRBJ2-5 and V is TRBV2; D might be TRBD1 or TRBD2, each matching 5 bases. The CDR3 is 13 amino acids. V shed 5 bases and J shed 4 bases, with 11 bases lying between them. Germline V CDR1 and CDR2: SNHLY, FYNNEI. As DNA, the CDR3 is TGTGCCAGCAGTAGAAGAGGGGTAGAGACCCAGTACTTC. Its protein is CASSRRGVETQYF.

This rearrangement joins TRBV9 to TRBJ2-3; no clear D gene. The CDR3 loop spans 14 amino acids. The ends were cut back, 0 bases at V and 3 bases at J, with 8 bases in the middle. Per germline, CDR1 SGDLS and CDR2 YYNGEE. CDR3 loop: CASSVAVGTDTQYF. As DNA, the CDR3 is TGTGCCAGCAGCGTAGCTGTAGGGACAGATACGCAGTATTTT.

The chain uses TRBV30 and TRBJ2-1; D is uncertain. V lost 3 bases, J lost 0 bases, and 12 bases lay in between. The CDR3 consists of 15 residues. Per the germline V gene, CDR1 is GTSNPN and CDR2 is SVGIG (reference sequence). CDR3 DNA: TGTGCCTGGAGACCCTTAGGCAACTCCTACAATGAGCAGTTCTTC. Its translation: CAWRPLGNSYNEQFF.

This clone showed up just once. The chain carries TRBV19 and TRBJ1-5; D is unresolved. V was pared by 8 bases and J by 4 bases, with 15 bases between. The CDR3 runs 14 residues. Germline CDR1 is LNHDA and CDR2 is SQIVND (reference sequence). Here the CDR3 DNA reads TGTGCCAGTTCTCTCATGGGGTTTAATCAGCCCCAGCATTTT. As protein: CASSLMGFNQPQHF.

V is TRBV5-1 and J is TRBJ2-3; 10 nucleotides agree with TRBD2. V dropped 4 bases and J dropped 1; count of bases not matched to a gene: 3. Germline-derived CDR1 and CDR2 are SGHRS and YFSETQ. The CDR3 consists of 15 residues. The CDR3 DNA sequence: TGCGCCAGCAGCCCCGGGACTAGCGGCACAGATACGCAGTATTTT. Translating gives CASSPGTSGTDTQYF.

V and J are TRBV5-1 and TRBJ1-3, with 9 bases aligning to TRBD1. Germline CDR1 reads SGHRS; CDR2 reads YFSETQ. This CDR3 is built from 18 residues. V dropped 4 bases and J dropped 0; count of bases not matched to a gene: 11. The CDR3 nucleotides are TGCGCCAGCAGCCGGGGACAGGGACCGAGCGGCTCTGGAAACACCATATATTTT. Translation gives CASSRGQGPSGSGNTIYF.